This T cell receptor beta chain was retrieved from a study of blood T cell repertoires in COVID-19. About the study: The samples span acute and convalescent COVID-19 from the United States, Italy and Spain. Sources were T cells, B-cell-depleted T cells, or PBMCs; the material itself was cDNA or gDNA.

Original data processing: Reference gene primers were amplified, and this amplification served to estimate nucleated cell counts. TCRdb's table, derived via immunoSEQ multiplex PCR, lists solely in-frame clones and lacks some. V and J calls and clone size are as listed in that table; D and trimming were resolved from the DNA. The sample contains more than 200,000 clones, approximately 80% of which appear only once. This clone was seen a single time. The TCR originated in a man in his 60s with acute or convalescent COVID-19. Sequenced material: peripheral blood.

CDR3 sequence (DNA): TGTGCCAGCAGCGCCTCAGGAGGGGCCAACGTCCTGACTTTC. It codes for CASSASGGANVLTF. The chain couples TRBV27 to TRBJ2-6; D unclear. The CDR3 extends over 14 amino acids. CDR1 and CDR2 from the germline V gene are MNHEY and SMNVEV (reference sequence). Trimming cost V 6 bases and J 4 bases, with 10 bases left between them.